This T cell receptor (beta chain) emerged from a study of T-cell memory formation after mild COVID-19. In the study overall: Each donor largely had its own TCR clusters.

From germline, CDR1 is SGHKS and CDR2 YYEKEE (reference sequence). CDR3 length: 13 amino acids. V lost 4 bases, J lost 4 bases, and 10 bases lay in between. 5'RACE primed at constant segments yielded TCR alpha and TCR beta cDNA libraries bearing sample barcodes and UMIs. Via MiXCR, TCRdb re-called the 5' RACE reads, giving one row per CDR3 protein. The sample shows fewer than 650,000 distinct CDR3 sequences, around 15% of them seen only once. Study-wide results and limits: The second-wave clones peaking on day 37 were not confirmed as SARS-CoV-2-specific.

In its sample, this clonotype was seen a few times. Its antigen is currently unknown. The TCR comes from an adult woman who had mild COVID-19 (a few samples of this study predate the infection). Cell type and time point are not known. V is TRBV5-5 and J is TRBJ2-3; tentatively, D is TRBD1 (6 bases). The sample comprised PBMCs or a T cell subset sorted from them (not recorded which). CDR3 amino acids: CASSVGTPDTQYF. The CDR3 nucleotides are TGTGCCAGCAGCGTCGGGACACCAGATACGCAGTATTTT.